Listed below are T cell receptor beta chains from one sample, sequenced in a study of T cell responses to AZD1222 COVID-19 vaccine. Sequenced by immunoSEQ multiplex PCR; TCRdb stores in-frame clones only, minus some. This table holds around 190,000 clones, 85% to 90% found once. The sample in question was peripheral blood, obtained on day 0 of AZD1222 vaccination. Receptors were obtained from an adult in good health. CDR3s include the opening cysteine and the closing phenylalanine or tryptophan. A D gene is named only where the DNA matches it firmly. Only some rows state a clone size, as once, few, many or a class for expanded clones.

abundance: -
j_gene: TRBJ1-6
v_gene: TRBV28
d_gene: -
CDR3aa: CASSPHSSYNSPLHF
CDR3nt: TGTGCCAGCAGTCCTCACAGCTCCTATAATTCACCCCTCCACTTT

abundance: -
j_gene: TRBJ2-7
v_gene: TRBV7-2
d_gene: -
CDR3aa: CASSSRHSYEQYF
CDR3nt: TGTGCCAGCAGCTCCCGACACTCCTACGAGCAGTACTTC

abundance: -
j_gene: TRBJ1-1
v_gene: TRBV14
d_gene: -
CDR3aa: CASSPNWGFTEAFF
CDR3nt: TGTGCCAGCAGCCCCAATTGGGGGTTCACTGAAGCTTTCTTT

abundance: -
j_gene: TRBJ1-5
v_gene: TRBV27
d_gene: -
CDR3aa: CASTFLVGATVGPQHF
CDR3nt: TGTGCCAGCACCTTCCTGGTTGGGGCCACGGTGGGGCCCCAGCATTTT

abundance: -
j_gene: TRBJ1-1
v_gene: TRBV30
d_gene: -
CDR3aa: CAWSETENTEAFF
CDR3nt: TGTGCCTGGAGCGAGACTGAGAACACTGAAGCTTTCTTT

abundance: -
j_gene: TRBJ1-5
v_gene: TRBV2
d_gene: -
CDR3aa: CASMDGNQPQHF
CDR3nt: TGTGCCAGCATGGACGGCAATCAGCCCCAGCATTTT

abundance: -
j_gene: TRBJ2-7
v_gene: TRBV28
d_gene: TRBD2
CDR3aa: CASRLLAGPQGSGTEQYF
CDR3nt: TGTGCCAGCAGATTACTAGCGGGGCCTCAGGGATCGGGGACGGAGCAGTACTTC

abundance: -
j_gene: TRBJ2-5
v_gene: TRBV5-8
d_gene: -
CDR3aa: CASSPGGQETQYF
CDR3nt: TGTGCCAGCAGCCCAGGTGGGCAAGAGACCCAGTACTTC

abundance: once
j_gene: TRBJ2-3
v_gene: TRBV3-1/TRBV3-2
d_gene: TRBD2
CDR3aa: CAIRTSGTDTQYF
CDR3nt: TGTGCCATTAGGACTAGCGGCACAGATACGCAGTATTTT

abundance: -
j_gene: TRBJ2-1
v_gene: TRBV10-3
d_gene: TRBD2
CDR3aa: CAITSPTSGSLRSYNEQFF
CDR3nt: TGTGCCATCACCTCCCCCACTAGCGGGAGCTTGAGATCCTACAATGAGCAGTTCTTC

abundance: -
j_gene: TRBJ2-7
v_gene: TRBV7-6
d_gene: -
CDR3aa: CASSLLSPVGPESYEQYF
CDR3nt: TGTGCCAGCAGCTTGCTTTCCCCGGTGGGGCCTGAGTCCTACGAGCAGTACTTC

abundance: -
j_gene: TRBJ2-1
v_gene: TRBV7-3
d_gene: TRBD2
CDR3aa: CASSLMASGGINEQFF
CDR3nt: TGTGCCAGCAGCTTAATGGCTAGCGGGGGAATTAATGAGCAGTTCTTC

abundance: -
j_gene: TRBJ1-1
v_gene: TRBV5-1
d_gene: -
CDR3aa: CASSSESLNTEAFF
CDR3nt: TGCGCCAGCAGCTCGGAATCCCTGAACACTGAAGCTTTCTTT

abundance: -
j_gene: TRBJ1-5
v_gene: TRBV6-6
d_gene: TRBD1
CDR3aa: CASSNQGDGNQPQHF
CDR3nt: TGTGCCAGCAGCAATCAGGGGGATGGCAATCAGCCCCAGCATTTT

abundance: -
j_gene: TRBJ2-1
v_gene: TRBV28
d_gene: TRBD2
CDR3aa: CASSLGTRPSEQFF
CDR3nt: TGTGCCAGCAGTTTAGGGACTAGGCCTAGTGAGCAGTTCTTC

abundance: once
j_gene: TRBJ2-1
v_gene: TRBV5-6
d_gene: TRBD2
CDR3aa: CASSLRAGVSYNEQFF
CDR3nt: TGTGCCAGCAGCTTGCGAGCGGGAGTATCCTACAATGAGCAGTTCTTC

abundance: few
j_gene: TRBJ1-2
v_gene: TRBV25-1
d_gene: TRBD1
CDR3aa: CASSEGQVRNGYTF
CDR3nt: TGTGCCAGCAGTGAAGGACAGGTCAGGAATGGCTACACCTTC

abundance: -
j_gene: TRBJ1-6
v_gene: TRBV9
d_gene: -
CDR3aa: CASSVAGEPPLHF
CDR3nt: TGTGCCAGCAGCGTAGCGGGCGAACCCCCCCTCCACTTT

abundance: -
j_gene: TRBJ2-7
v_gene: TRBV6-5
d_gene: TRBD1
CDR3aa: CASSPGQGIYEQYF
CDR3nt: TGTGCCAGCAGCCCCGGACAGGGGATCTACGAGCAGTACTTC

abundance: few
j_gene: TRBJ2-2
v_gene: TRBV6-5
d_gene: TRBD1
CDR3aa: CASSQDRGTGELFF
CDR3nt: TGTGCCAGCAGCCAGGACAGGGGCACCGGGGAGCTGTTTTTT

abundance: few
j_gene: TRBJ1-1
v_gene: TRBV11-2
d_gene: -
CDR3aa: CASSGRRNTEAFF
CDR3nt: TGTGCCAGCAGCGGAAGGCGGAACACTGAAGCTTTCTTT

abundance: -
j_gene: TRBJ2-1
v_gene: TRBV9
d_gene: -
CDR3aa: CASSVGRANEQFF
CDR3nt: TGTGCCAGCAGCGTAGGCCGGGCCAATGAGCAGTTCTTC